This T cell receptor (beta chain) was sequenced in a study of blood T cell repertoires in COVID-19. Study at large: Nucleic acid was either cDNA or gDNA, and it came from T cells, B-cell-depleted T cells, or PBMCs.

As originally analysed: Using reference gene primer amplification, nucleated cell counts were estimated. Libraries were prepared by immunoSEQ multiplex PCR; TCRdb keeps only in-frame clonotypes and omits some of them. From that table come the V and J calls and clone size; the DNA was used to work out D and trimming. The table has a few hundred thousand clones, about 92% seen once. The CDR3 loop spans 14 amino acids. The ends lost 4 bases at V and 6 bases at J; junction bases unmatched: 8. Germline CDR1 and CDR2: LGHDT and YNNKEL (reference sequence). The receptor was isolated from a woman aged 60-75 years with COVID-19, enrolled during active disease. The chain combines TRBV3-1 (or the pseudogene TRBV3-2) with TRBJ1-2; 7 bases are shared with TRBD1. Input material: peripheral blood. CDR3 sequence (DNA): TGTGCCAGCAGCCCCGGCCAGGGGGATAATGGCTACACCTTC. Its translation is CASSPGQGDNGYTF.